This entry is about one TCR beta chain. No antigen is known for it. The PCR was carried out with 60 Vbeta primers and 13 Jbeta primers. The repertoire was sequenced with immunoSEQ multiplex PCR; TCRdb's copy has only in-frame clones and lacks some. The table lists 150,000 to 200,000 clones, roughly 70% of them singletons. The data originate from a study of cytomegalovirus exposure and HLA in healthy donors. Study conclusions and caveats: By HLA locus, TCR association rates varied in a later analysis, with DRB1 showing the most and HLA-C the fewest.

After removal of 4 bases from V and 4 bases from J, the junction contained 3 bases not matched to a gene. CDR1 is LNHDA and CDR2 is SQIVND in the germline V gene (reference sequence). This CDR3 has 14 residues. The chain couples TRBV19 to TRBJ2-2, with TRBD1 identical over 7 bases. This clonotype was obtained from a male donor in good health and CMV-seronegative. The sequencing input was PBMCs. The CDR3 spells CASSRDRSTGELFF. Here the CDR3 DNA reads TGTGCCAGTAGTAGGGACAGAAGCACCGGGGAGCTGTTTTTT.